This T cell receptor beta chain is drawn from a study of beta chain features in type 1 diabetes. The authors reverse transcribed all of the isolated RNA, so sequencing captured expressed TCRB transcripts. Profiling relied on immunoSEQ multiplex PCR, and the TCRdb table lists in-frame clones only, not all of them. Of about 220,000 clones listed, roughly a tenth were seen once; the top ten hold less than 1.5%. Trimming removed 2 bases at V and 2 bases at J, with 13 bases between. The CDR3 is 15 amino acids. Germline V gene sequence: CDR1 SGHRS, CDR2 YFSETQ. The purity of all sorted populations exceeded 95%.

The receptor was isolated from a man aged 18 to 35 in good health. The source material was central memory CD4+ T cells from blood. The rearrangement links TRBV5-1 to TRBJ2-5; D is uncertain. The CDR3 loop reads CASSFRSGYQETQYF. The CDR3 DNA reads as TGCGCCAGCAGCTTCCGGTCCGGGTATCAAGAGACCCAGTACTTC.